The 24 T cell receptor beta chains below were found in one sample sequenced in a study of vaccination effects on CD4 cells after COVID-19. Assay used: immunoSEQ multiplex PCR; TCRdb lists only in-frame clones, some missing. The table includes approximately 40,000 clones, about 80% detected once. Their target antigens are unknown. The culture ran for 10 days, and then CD4+ T cells were isolated. Here the sequenced sample was CD4+ T cells from PBMCs cultured without peptide, taken before COVID-19 vaccination. Receptor source: a human donor who received a COVID-19 vaccine.

The genes are TRBV7-3 and TRBJ2-5; TRBD2 might be the D (6 bases). Germline V gives CDR1 SGHTA, CDR2 FQGTGA. This CDR3 has 14 residues. Trimming cost V 1 base and J 5 bases, with 11 bases left between them. CDR3 in DNA: TGTGCCAGCAGCTTAATGGGGGGAGGCGAGACCCAGTACTTC. It encodes CASSLMGGGETQYF.

This rearrangement joins TRBV5-1 to TRBJ2-5; 9 bases line up with TRBD2. CDR3 length: 15 amino acids. Per the germline V gene, CDR1 is SGHRS and CDR2 is YFSETQ. Germline trimming cut 4 bases from V and 3 bases from J; bases unmatched to any gene: 7. The CDR3: CASSLSGGSKETQYF. DNA for the CDR3: TGCGCCAGCAGCCTTAGCGGGGGAAGTAAAGAGACCCAGTACTTC.

J is TRBJ2-3 and V is TRBV30; D is possibly TRBD1 or TRBD2 (5 bases each). This CDR3 comprises 15 residues. The germline gives CDR1 GTSNPN, CDR2 SVGIG (reference sequence). Trimming shortened V by 1 base and J by 0 bases, and 11 bases separated the two germline ends. The CDR3 sequence: CAWSERGFSTDTQYF. The DNA of the CDR3 is TGTGCCTGGAGTGAACGGGGCTTTAGCACAGATACGCAGTATTTT. The full variable domain, rest sourced from reference TRBV30 and TRBJ2-3, is SQTIHQWPATLVQPVGSPLSLECTVEGTSNPNLYWYRQAAGRGLQLLFYSVGIGQISSEVPQNLSASRPQDRQFILSSKKLLLSDSGFYLCAWSERGFSTDTQYFGPGTRLTVL.

CDR3 in amino acids: CASSLGRTVKNSPLHF. For the CDR3, the DNA is TGTGCCAGCAGTTTGGGGCGGACGGTGAAAAATTCACCCCTCCACTTT. J is TRBJ1-6 and V is TRBV27; D is perhaps TRBD1 (5 bases). The V gene's germline CDR1 is MNHEY and CDR2 SMNVEV (reference sequence). The CDR3 consists of 16 residues. Trimming took 3 bases from V and 7 from J, leaving 16 bases between them.

V is TRBV19 and J is TRBJ2-1; 7 nucleotides line up with TRBD1. The germline V gene has CDR1 LNHDA and CDR2 SQIVND (reference sequence). The V segment lost 6 bases and the J segment 9 bases; nucleotides outside the gene matches: 8. The CDR3 runs 13 residues. The CDR3 spells CASSARGIGEQFF. Here the CDR3 DNA reads TGTGCCAGTAGCGCCAGGGGGATCGGTGAGCAGTTCTTC.

This clone was counted a single time. This chain links TRBV7-2 with TRBJ2-7, with 7 bases fitting TRBD2. CDR3 size: 15 residues. CDR1 and CDR2 (germline): SGHTA, FQGNSA. V shed 1 base, J shed 0 bases, and the junction held 3 bases outside the gene matches. The CDR3: CASSLVGGSSYEQYV. In DNA form, the CDR3 reads TGTGCCAGCAGCTTAGTGGGGGGGAGCTCCTACGAGCAGTACGTC.

This clone was detected only a few times. This chain links TRBV10-1 with TRBJ2-1, with D uncertain. The V end was cut by 3 bases, the J end by 12 bases, with 12 bases between. The germline V gene has CDR1 WNHNN and CDR2 SYGVQD (reference sequence). The CDR3 extends over 12 amino acids. CDR3 loop: CASSDNPEGQFF. In DNA, the CDR3 is TGCGCCAGCAGTGATAACCCCGAAGGGCAGTTCTTC.

The table lists this clone with a few counts. The V and J genes are TRBV4-1 and TRBJ1-2; maybe TRBD1 (5 bases). CDR1 and CDR2 (germline): MGHRA, YSYEKL. Trimming took off 0 bases at V and 7 bases at J, with 18 bases between the two ends. This CDR3 region has 16 residues. CDR3 protein: CASSQDAGDVGSGYTF. The CDR3 bases are TGCGCCAGCAGCCAAGATGCCGGGGACGTAGGGAGTGGCTACACCTTC.

This chain links TRBV3-1 (or the pseudogene TRBV3-2) with TRBJ1-5; D ambiguous. Trimming took off 1 base at V and 3 bases at J, with 4 bases between the two ends. The germline V gene encodes CDR1 LGHDT and CDR2 YNNKEL (reference sequence). CDR3 length: 13 residues. CDR3 coding DNA: TGTGCCAGCAGCCAAGGCGACAATCAGCCCCAGCATTTT. Its protein product is CASSQGDNQPQHF.

V is TRBV19 and J is TRBJ2-3; no clear D gene. Trimming stripped 4 bases from V and 9 bases from J, with 14 bases between. The V gene's germline CDR1 is LNHDA and CDR2 SQIVND (reference sequence). The CDR3 is made up of 13 amino acids. The DNA for the CDR3 is TGTGCCAGTAGTACCTCCCAGTCGCCGACGCAGTATTTT. It specifies CASSTSQSPTQYF.

The gene calls are TRBV3-1 (or the pseudogene TRBV3-2) and TRBJ2-5; 9 positions match TRBD2. Germline CDR1 reads LGHDT; CDR2 reads YNNKEL (reference sequence). Trimming cost V 4 bases and J 6 bases; bases outside gene matches: 9. This CDR3 region has 15 residues. Here the CDR3 DNA reads TGTGCCAGCAGCCTGTTTGGCGGGGGGGAAAAGACCCAGTACTTC. This sequence encodes CASSLFGGGEKTQYF.

This rearrangement joins TRBV6-6 to TRBJ2-6; D unresolved. Per germline, CDR1 MNHNY and CDR2 SVGAGI (reference sequence). Between the trimmed V and J ends, which lost 9 bases and 0 bases, there was a span of 6 bases. The CDR3 contains 13 residues. CDR3 amino acids: CASRDSGANVLTF. The CDR3 bases are TGTGCCAGTAGGGACTCTGGGGCCAACGTCCTGACTTTC.

This sequence joins TRBV5-4 and TRBJ2-5, with D unclear. The CDR3 length is 16 residues. Between the trimmed V and J ends, which lost 3 bases and 4 bases, there was a span of 19 bases. CDR1 SGHNT and CDR2 YYREEE come from the germline V gene (reference sequence). CDR3 sequence: CASSSLGTKVGETQYF. The CDR3 region has the DNA TGTGCCAGCAGCTCTCTTGGCACAAAGGTGGGAGAGACCCAGTACTTC.

The chain combines TRBV12-3 or TRBV12-4 with TRBJ2-7, with D unresolved. Trimming took off 1 base at V and 6 bases at J, with 10 bases between the two ends. This CDR3 is built from 13 residues. The CDR3 DNA reads as TGTGCCAGCAGTTTAGGAAGGTCAAGCGAGCAGTACGTC. This translates into CASSLGRSSEQYV.

The chain links TRBV25-1 to TRBJ2-3; unclear D gene. Per the germline V gene, CDR1 is MGHDK and CDR2 is SYGVNS. Deletions cut 2 bases from V and 4 bases from J, with 13 bases between. This CDR3 is built from 15 residues. The CDR3 reads CASSEVGARSDTQYF. CDR3 DNA sequence: TGTGCCAGCAGTGAAGTCGGTGCCAGGTCAGATACGCAGTATTTT. Variable domain in full (rest from reference TRBV25-1 and TRBJ2-3): EADIYQTPRYLVIGTGKKITLECSQTMGHDKMYWYQQDPGMELHLIHYSYGVNSTEKGDLSSESTVSRIRTEHFPLTLESARPSHTSQYLCASSEVGARSDTQYFGPGTRLTVL.

The V and J genes are TRBV5-6 and TRBJ1-2; 11 bases match TRBD1. The V gene end was trimmed by 2 bases and the J gene end by 3 bases; junction bases not matched to a gene: 3. The CDR3 runs 15 residues. From germline, CDR1 is SGHDT and CDR2 YYEEEE. The CDR3, as DNA: TGTGCCAGCAGCTTCCGGGACAGGGGGGACTATGGCTACACCTTC. It encodes CASSFRDRGDYGYTF. The full variable domain, completed using reference TRBV5-6 and TRBJ1-2, is DAGVTQSPTHLIKTRGQQVTLRCSPKSGHDTVSWYQQALGQGPQFIFQYYEEEERQRGNFPDRFSGHQFPNYSSELNVNALLLGDSALYLCASSFRDRGDYGYTFGSGTRLTVV.

The chain couples TRBV19 to TRBJ1-5, with D possibly matching TRBD1 (5 bases). V was clipped by 5 bases and J by 3 bases, with 11 bases between them. CDR3 length equals 14 residues. Germline V gene sequence: CDR1 LNHDA, CDR2 SQIVND (reference sequence). The CDR3 region has the DNA TGTGCCAGTAGTGGTCAGGGTCACAATCAGCCCCAGCATTTT. Its translation: CASSGQGHNQPQHF. Full variable domain (missing parts from reference TRBV19 and TRBJ1-5): DGGITQSPKYLFRKEGQNVTLSCEQNLNHDAMYWYRQDPGQGLRLIYYSQIVNDFQKGDIAEGYSVSREKKESFPLTVTSAQKNPTAFYLCASSGQGHNQPQHFGDGTRLSIL.

The chain has TRBV6-4 and TRBJ2-2; no definite D call. This CDR3 has 15 residues. V lost 4 bases, J lost 1 base, and 10 bases lay in between. Germline CDR1 reads MRHNA; CDR2 reads SNTAGT. CDR3 residues: CASSASNLNTGELFF. Here the CDR3 DNA reads TGTGCCAGCAGTGCCTCAAACCTGAACACCGGGGAGCTGTTTTTT.

The gene calls are TRBV9 and TRBJ2-6, with 12 bases that match TRBD1. This CDR3 has 19 amino acids. Losses at the gene ends were 4 bases for V and 1 base for J; bases not matched to a gene: 9. Per the germline V gene, CDR1 is SGDLS and CDR2 is YYNGEE. This CDR3 is CASSTPGQGALSGANVLTF. Written as DNA, the CDR3 is TGTGCCAGCAGCACACCGGGACAGGGGGCTCTATCTGGGGCCAACGTCCTGACTTTC.

A few counts support this clone. The chain employs TRBV5-1 and TRBJ2-7, with a tentative D call TRBD1 (6 bases). The CDR3 consists of 13 residues. Between the trimmed V and J ends, which lost 4 bases and 7 bases, there was a span of 15 bases. Germline CDR1 reads SGHRS; CDR2 reads YFSETQ. CDR3 region: CASSETGLREQYV. CDR3 coding DNA: TGCGCCAGCAGCGAGACAGGTTTACGGGAGCAGTACGTC.

V and J are TRBV5-1 and TRBJ2-2; possible D gene TRBD2, 7 bases. Germline V lookup: CDR1 SGHRS, CDR2 YFSETQ. The CDR3 runs to 15 residues. V was cut by 4 bases and J by 6 bases, with 16 bases left in between. The CDR3 nucleotides read TGCGCCAGCAGCCTGGGGGGGCCTGGGGCCGGGGAGCTGTTTTTT. Protein product: CASSLGGPGAGELFF.

The chain carries TRBV18 and TRBJ1-1; D call uncertain. Trimming stripped 3 bases from V and 0 bases from J, with 8 bases between. The CDR3 is made up of 14 amino acids. The germline V gene encodes CDR1 KGHSH and CDR2 LQKENI. In DNA form, the CDR3 reads TGTGCCAGCTCACCCATGACGGTGAACACTGAAGCTTTCTTT. Translation: CASSPMTVNTEAFF. Filled out from reference TRBV18 and TRBJ1-1, the complete variable domain reads NAGVMQNPRHLVRRRGQEARLRCSPMKGHSHVYWYRQLPEEGLKFMVYLQKENIIDESGMPKERFSAEFPKEGPSILRIQQVVRGDSAAYFCASSPMTVNTEAFFGQGTRLTVV.

A single count supports this clone. This rearrangement joins TRBV7-2 to TRBJ2-3; D gene uncertain. Germline V CDR1 and CDR2: SGHTA, FQGNSA. The CDR3 is made up of 14 amino acids. Trimming left V 1 base short and J 4 bases short, with 9 bases between. CDR3 DNA: TGTGCCAGCAGCTTAGGGGGTGCAGCAGATACGCAGTATTTT. Translation gives CASSLGGAADTQYF. Filled out from reference TRBV7-2 and TRBJ2-3, the complete variable domain reads GAGVSQSPSNKVTEKGKDVELRCDPISGHTALYWYRQSLGQGLEFLIYFQGNSAPDKSGLPSDRFSAERTGGSVSTLTIQRTQQEDSAVYLCASSLGGAADTQYFGPGTRLTVL.

V and J are TRBV28 and TRBJ2-6, with TRBD1 matching 7 bases. The germline CDR1 and CDR2 sequences are MDHEN and SYDVKM. The CDR3 is 16 residues long. V dropped 7 bases and J dropped 0; count of bases not matched to a gene: 6. The CDR3 sequence: CASTPQGPSGANVLTF. CDR3 coding DNA: TGTGCCAGCACCCCACAGGGGCCCTCTGGGGCCAACGTCCTGACTTTC.